The 25 T cell receptor beta chains in this list originate from one sample, sequenced in a study of spatial heterogeneity in lung cancer. TCRdb independently ran MiXCR on the 5' RACE reads; one entry per CDR3 protein. In the table there are 30,000 to 45,000 distinct CDR3 sequences, around 7.5% of which are singletons. The time point is: sample taken at primary tumor resection. Unsorted whole RNA samples from tumor, nontumor lung or frozen PBMC were sequenced. The sample here was PBMCs, taken at surgery. All receptors come from a male donor with early-stage non-small cell lung cancer.

This clonotype was observed many times. The CDR3 reads CASSYRPEGVRNEQFF. In DNA, the CDR3 is TGTGCCAGCAGTTACCGTCCCGAGGGGGTAAGGAATGAGCAGTTCTTC. The rearrangement uses TRBV6-5 and TRBJ2-1; D perhaps matches TRBD1 (6 bases). The germline V gene encodes CDR1 MNHEY and CDR2 SVGAGI. V was pared by 2 bases and J by 7 bases, with 18 bases between. The CDR3 runs to 16 residues.

This clonotype occurred many times. This rearrangement joins TRBV6-5 to TRBJ2-1, with a tentative D call TRBD2 (5 bases). The V end was cut by 4 bases, the J end by 0 bases, with 16 bases between. The CDR3 extends over 17 amino acids. Germline assignment: CDR1 MNHEY and CDR2 SVGAGI. The CDR3 sequence is CASSSIFERLSYNEQFF. CDR3 coding DNA: TGTGCCAGCAGTTCAATTTTCGAGCGGCTCTCCTACAATGAGCAGTTCTTC.

V is TRBV7-8 and J is TRBJ2-1; D might be TRBD2 (6 bases). Germline CDR1 reads SGHVS; CDR2 reads FQNEAQ. The CDR3 spans 16 residues. V was trimmed by 5 bases and J by 5 bases, leaving 19 bases between them. The CDR3 loop reads CASSAPRDLANNEQFF. The CDR3 DNA reads as TGTGCCAGCAGCGCACCCCGGGACTTAGCAAACAATGAGCAGTTCTTC. Together with reference TRBV7-8 and TRBJ2-1, the CDR3 gives the full variable domain: GAGVSQSPRYKVAKRGQDVALRCDPISGHVSLFWYQQALGQGPEFLTYFQNEAQLDKSGLPSDRFFAERPEGSVSTLKIQRTQQEDSAVYLCASSAPRDLANNEQFFGPGTRLTVL.

Ten or more counts support this clonotype. The chain uses TRBV7-2 and TRBJ1-5; D is ambiguous. Per germline, CDR1 SGHTA and CDR2 FQGNSA. The CDR3 consists of 14 residues. The V gene lost 6 bases and the J gene lost 2 bases, with 11 bases spanning the gap. CDR3 bases: TGTGCCAGCAGTAGGCTGGATCGCAATCAGCCCCAGCATTTT. This codes for CASSRLDRNQPQHF.

This clonotype was detected ten times or more. CDR3 protein: CASSSSADTEAFF. As DNA, the CDR3 is TGTGCCAGCAGTTCGAGTGCTGACACTGAAGCTTTCTTT. The V and J genes are TRBV6-6 and TRBJ1-1, with no clear D. With 4 bases removed from V and 3 bases from J, the gap between germline ends came to 9 bases. CDR3 size: 13 residues. Germline V gene data show CDR1 as MNHNY and CDR2 as SVGAGI (reference sequence).

This clonotype was seen ten or more times. The rearrangement links TRBV6-2 or TRBV6-3 to TRBJ2-7; TRBD2 might be the D (5 bases). Germline V gene data show CDR1 as MNHEY and CDR2 as SVGEGT. There are 15 residues in the CDR3. Trimming left V 6 bases short and J 0 bases short, with 15 bases between. The CDR3 bases are TGTGCCAGCAGCAACCCGGGAACCCTCTCCTACGAGCAGTACGTC. Translated: CASSNPGTLSYEQYV.

The V and J genes are TRBV7-9 and TRBJ1-5; D unresolved. The germline V gene has CDR1 SEHNR and CDR2 FQNEAQ (reference sequence). V gave up 5 bases and J gave up 9 bases, with 8 bases separating them. The CDR3 has 11 residues. CDR3 amino acids: CASSADGPQHF. In nucleotides, the CDR3 is TGTGCCAGCAGCGCGGATGGGCCCCAGCATTTT.

This clonotype occurred a few times. The V call is TRBV5-4, the J call TRBJ2-1; 9 bases are a match to TRBD2. V lost 0 bases and J lost 6; bases outside the gene matches: 4. The CDR3 runs 15 residues. CDR1 is SGHNT and CDR2 is YYREEE in the germline V gene (reference sequence). The CDR3 coding sequence is TGTGCCAGCAGCTTGGGTTCTAGCGGGACCAATGAGCAGTTCTTC. Protein: CASSLGSSGTNEQFF.

This clonotype was seen repeatedly, ten times or more. CDR3 amino acids: CATSRKGRTSGKNEQFF. The DNA for the CDR3 is TGTGCCACCAGCAGAAAGGGGCGGACTAGCGGGAAGAATGAGCAGTTCTTC. This chain uses TRBV15 with TRBJ2-1; 12 positions agree with TRBD2. The germline CDR1 and CDR2 sequences are LNHNV and YYDKDF (reference sequence). The CDR3 spans 17 residues. Unmatched junction bases numbered 9, after V lost 2 bases and J lost 7 bases. Supplemented by reference TRBV15 and TRBJ2-1, the full variable domain reads DAMVIQNPRYQVTQFGKPVTLSCSQTLNHNVMYWYQQKSSQAPKLLFHYYDKDFNNEADTPDNFQSRRPNTSFCFLDIRSPGLGDTAMYLCATSRKGRTSGKNEQFFGPGTRLTVL.

This clonotype was recorded at least ten times. The chain employs TRBV29-1 and TRBJ2-3, with 10 positions matching TRBD2. V was pared by 4 bases and J by 6 bases, with 7 bases of the junction left unmatched. Germline-derived CDR1 and CDR2 are SQVTM and ANQGSEA. This CDR3 contains 14 residues. The DNA of the CDR3 is TGCAGCGTTGTGGCTAGCGGGAGTGGGGATACGCAGTATTTT. Protein: CSVVASGSGDTQYF.

This clonotype has at least ten counts. This chain connects TRBV6-4 to TRBJ1-4; D perhaps matches TRBD1 (5 bases). This CDR3 spans 16 amino acids. The V gene's germline CDR1 is MRHNA and CDR2 SNTAGT. V lost 5 bases and J 2 bases, leaving 15 bases between the germline ends. The CDR3 DNA follows: TGTGCCAGCAGTCCGGGAGGGGTTCGGACTAATGAAAAACTGTTTTTT. It encodes CASSPGGVRTNEKLFF.

This clonotype was picked up a small number of times. The chain is built from TRBV6-5 and TRBJ2-2; 8 nucleotides agree with TRBD2. The V segment lost 6 bases and the J segment 0 bases; nucleotides outside the gene matches: 3. Germline CDR1 MNHEY, CDR2 SVGAGI. The length of the CDR3 is 15 residues. The CDR3 here is CASRTGGANTGELFF. The CDR3 DNA sequence: TGTGCCAGCAGAACCGGGGGGGCGAACACCGGGGAGCTGTTTTTT.

Only a few counts were recorded for this clonotype. The chain has TRBV7-9 and TRBJ1-3; tentative D call: TRBD1 (5 bases). V lost 5 bases and J 0 bases, leaving 8 bases between the germline ends. From germline, CDR1 is SEHNR and CDR2 FQNEAQ (reference sequence). The CDR3 runs 14 residues. This CDR3 is CASSPDSSGNTIYF. The DNA for the CDR3 is TGTGCCAGCAGCCCCGACAGCTCTGGAAACACCATATATTTT.

This clonotype was observed many times. The chain joins TRBV6-6 to TRBJ1-4; D ambiguous. Germline V gene sequence: CDR1 MNHNY, CDR2 SVGAGI (reference sequence). This CDR3 contains 14 residues. V lost 2 bases to trimming and J lost 8 bases, with 12 bases between them. The CDR3 is CASSYDGRGEKLFF. For the CDR3, the DNA is TGTGCCAGCAGTTACGATGGCAGAGGGGAAAAACTGTTTTTT.

This clonotype has just a few counts. The genes are TRBV7-3 and TRBJ2-1, with 14 bases lining up with TRBD2. V trimming: 5 bases; J trimming: 6 bases; junction bases outside the gene matches: 3. CDR1 is SGHTA, CDR2 FQGTGA, per germline. CDR3 size: 15 residues. CDR3: CASSQTSGGANEQFF. DNA of the CDR3: TGTGCCAGCAGCCAGACTAGCGGGGGGGCCAATGAGCAGTTCTTC.

V gene TRBV7-2 combines with J gene TRBJ2-5; tentatively, D is TRBD1 or TRBD2 (6 bases each). This CDR3 is 14 amino acids long. V was shortened by 2 bases and J by 2 bases, with 9 bases between the two germline ends. The germline V gene encodes CDR1 SGHTA and CDR2 FQGNSA. CDR3 DNA: TGTGCCAGCAGCTTAAGGGGGGATCAAGAGACCCAGTACTTC. Its protein is CASSLRGDQETQYF.

In this sample, this clonotype turned up many times. The V and J genes are TRBV20-1 and TRBJ1-2; D call uncertain. Germline-derived CDR1 and CDR2 are DFQATT and SNEGSKA (reference sequence). The CDR3 sequence is 11 residues long. Trimming stripped 5 bases from V and 7 bases from J, with 11 bases between. The CDR3 loop reads CSAWPHAGYTF. In nucleotides, the CDR3 is TGCAGTGCTTGGCCCCACGCTGGCTACACCTTC.

This clonotype was counted at least ten times. The chain is built from TRBV7-2 and TRBJ1-2; 9 positions agree with TRBD1. J lost 4 bases, V lost 5 bases, and 8 bases had no gene match. Germline V gives CDR1 SGHTA, CDR2 FQGNSA. This CDR3 has 15 residues. CDR3 sequence reads: CASSQRTGDGYGYTF. CDR3 coding DNA: TGTGCCAGCAGCCAACGGACAGGGGATGGCTATGGCTACACCTTC.

This clonotype was observed at least ten times. The rearrangement uses TRBV27 and TRBJ2-3; no firm D call. CDR3 length equals 13 residues. V shed 2 bases and J shed 3 bases, with 6 bases lying between them. CDR1 is MNHEY and CDR2 is SMNVEV in the germline V gene (reference sequence). The CDR3 DNA reads as TGTGCCAGCAGTTTAATTTCGACAGATACGCAGTATTTT. This translates into CASSLISTDTQYF.

This clonotype has a handful of counts. The rearrangement links TRBV5-4 to TRBJ2-1, with 10 bases lining up with TRBD2. CDR3 length equals 14 residues. V shed 8 bases, J shed 7 bases, and the junction held 9 bases outside the gene matches. Germline CDR1 reads SGHNT; CDR2 reads YYREEE (reference sequence). The DNA of the CDR3 is TGTGCCAGGATTGCGAGCGGGGGGGCAAATGAGCAGTTCTTC. Translation gives CARIASGGANEQFF.

The gene calls are TRBV6-2 or TRBV6-3 and TRBJ1-2; a weak D match, TRBD1 (5 bases). Between the trimmed V and J ends, which lost 6 bases and 4 bases, there was a span of 12 bases. The CDR3 length is 13 residues. Germline loops: CDR1 MNHEY, CDR2 SVGEGT. The CDR3 sequence is CASSSDRVYGYTF. The CDR3, as DNA: TGTGCCAGCAGCAGCGACAGAGTCTATGGCTACACCTTC.

This clonotype counts as large (0.1 to 1%). The chain is built from TRBV11-1 and TRBJ2-2; D ambiguous. The CDR3 extends over 14 amino acids. Germline V gene lookup returns CDR1 SGHAT and CDR2 FQDESV (reference sequence). The germline V and J ends were trimmed by 7 bases and 4 bases, with 13 bases remaining between them. The CDR3, as DNA: TGTGCCAGCACCCTTTCTTTTGGCACCGGGGAGCTGTTTTTT. This gives the protein CASTLSFGTGELFF. Variable domain in full (rest from reference TRBV11-1 and TRBJ2-2): EAEVAQSPRYKITEKSQAVAFWCDPISGHATLYWYRQILGQGPELLVQFQDESVVDDSQLPKDRFSAERLKGVDSTLKIQPAELGDSAMYLCASTLSFGTGELFFGEGSRLTVL.

In its sample, this clonotype was seen many times. V and J are TRBV5-4 and TRBJ2-3; tentative D call: TRBD2 (7 bases). V was cut by 3 bases and J by 0 bases, with 14 bases left in between. This CDR3 is 16 amino acids long. CDR1 is SGHNT and CDR2 is YYREEE in the germline V gene (reference sequence). CDR3 sequence reads: CASSSSRGASTDTQYF. CDR3 DNA: TGTGCCAGCAGCTCTTCCCGGGGGGCTAGCACAGATACGCAGTATTTT.

There are a few counts of this clonotype. V and J are TRBV4-3 and TRBJ2-5; tentative D call: TRBD2 (6 bases). V shed 5 bases and J shed 4 bases, with 23 bases lying between them. The CDR3 is 17 amino acids. Per the germline V gene, CDR1 is LGHNA and CDR2 is YSLEER. CDR3 in amino acids: CASSVDFNVRRGETQYF. As DNA, the CDR3 is TGCGCCAGCAGCGTAGACTTCAACGTGCGGCGGGGAGAGACCCAGTACTTC.

The gene calls are TRBV28 and TRBJ1-1, with 10 bases aligning to TRBD1. The CDR3 extends over 14 amino acids. Germline values: CDR1 MDHEN, CDR2 SYDVKM. The V and J ends lost 5 bases and 3 bases, in that order; junction bases with no gene match: 3. The DNA for the CDR3 is TGTGCCAGCAGTCAAGGACAGGGGGACACTGAAGCTTTCTTT. As protein: CASSQGQGDTEAFF.